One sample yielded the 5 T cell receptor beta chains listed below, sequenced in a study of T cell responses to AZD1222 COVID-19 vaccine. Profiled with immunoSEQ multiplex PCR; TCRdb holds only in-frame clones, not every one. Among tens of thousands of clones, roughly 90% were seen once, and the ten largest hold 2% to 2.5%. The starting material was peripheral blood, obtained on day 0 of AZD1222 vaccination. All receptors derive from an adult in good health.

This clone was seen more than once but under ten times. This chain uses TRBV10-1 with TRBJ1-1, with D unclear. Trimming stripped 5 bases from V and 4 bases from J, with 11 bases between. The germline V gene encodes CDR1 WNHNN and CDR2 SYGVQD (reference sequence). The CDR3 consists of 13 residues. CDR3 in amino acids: CASSSTGGTEAFF. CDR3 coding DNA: TGCGCCAGCAGTTCGACGGGAGGCACTGAAGCTTTCTTT.

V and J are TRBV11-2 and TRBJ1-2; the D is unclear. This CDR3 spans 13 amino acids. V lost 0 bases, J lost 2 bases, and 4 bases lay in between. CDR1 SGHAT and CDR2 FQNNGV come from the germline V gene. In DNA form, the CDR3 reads TGTGCCAGCAGCTTAGACAGAAACTATGGCTACACCTTC. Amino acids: CASSLDRNYGYTF.

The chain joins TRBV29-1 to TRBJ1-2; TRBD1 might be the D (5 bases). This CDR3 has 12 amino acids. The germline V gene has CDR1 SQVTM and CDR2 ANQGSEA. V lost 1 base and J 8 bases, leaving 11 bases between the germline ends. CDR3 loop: CSVEGGAGGYTF. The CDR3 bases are TGCAGCGTTGAAGGTGGGGCGGGAGGCTACACCTTC.

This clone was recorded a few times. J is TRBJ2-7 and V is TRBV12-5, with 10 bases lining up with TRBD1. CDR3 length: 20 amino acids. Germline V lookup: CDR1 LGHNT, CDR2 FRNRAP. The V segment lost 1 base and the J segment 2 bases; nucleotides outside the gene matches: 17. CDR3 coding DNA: TGTGCTAGTGGTTTGGCCCTCCGTTGGGACAGGGGAGGTAAGACCTACGAGCAGTACTTC. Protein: CASGLALRWDRGGKTYEQYF.

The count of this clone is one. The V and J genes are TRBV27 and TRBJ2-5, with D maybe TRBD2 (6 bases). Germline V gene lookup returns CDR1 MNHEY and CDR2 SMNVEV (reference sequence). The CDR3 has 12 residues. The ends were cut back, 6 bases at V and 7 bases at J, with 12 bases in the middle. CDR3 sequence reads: CASSPPGGTQYF. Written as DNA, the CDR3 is TGTGCCAGCAGCCCCCCCGGGGGGACCCAGTACTTC.